The rows below give T cell receptor beta chains drawn from one sample of a study of T cells after yellow fever vaccination. TCRdb ran MiXCR on the 5' RACE reads and lists one entry per CDR3 protein. The sample shows some 240,000 distinct CDR3 sequences, approximately 3.3% of them seen only once. The sample was CD4+ T cells sorted from PBMCs, taken 10 days after the yellow fever booster vaccination. The receptors stem from a man between 18 and 35 years old who received the YFV17D yellow fever vaccine. Both conserved end residues are part of each CDR3. Each record gives: CDR3 protein, CDR3 DNA, J gene, clone size, V gene, D gene. The D gene is left open where the match is weak. Rows give clone size only sometimes, using once, few, many, or a class for an expanded clone.

CASSLVRDTQYF TGTGCCAGCAGTTTAGTAAGAGATACGCAGTATTTT TRBJ2-3 many TRBV7-2 .
CASSLERGLVTEAFF TGTGCCAGCAGTTTAGAGCGGGGGCTGGTAACTGAAGCTTTCTTT TRBJ1-1 many TRBV28 .
CASSPKRGGSDTQYF TGTGCCAGCAGCCCGAAGCGGGGGGGCTCGGATACGCAGTATTTT TRBJ2-3 . TRBV5-4 TRBD2
CSARDTVYEQFF TGCAGTGCTAGAGACACGGTCTATGAGCAGTTCTTC TRBJ2-1 . TRBV20-1 .
CASSLTELTGELFF TGCGCCAGCAGCTTAACAGAGCTCACCGGGGAGCTGTTTTTT TRBJ2-2 many TRBV5-1 .
CSALEPNGGNQPQHF TGCAGTGCCCTGGAACCCAACGGGGGCAATCAGCCCCAGCATTTT TRBJ1-5 few TRBV20-1 .
CASSLASGGDIQYF TGCGCCAGCAGCTTGGCGTCAGGGGGCGACATTCAGTACTTC TRBJ2-4 many TRBV5-1 TRBD1
CASSIRLEPLHF TGTGCCAGCAGCATCCGACTCGAACCCCTCCACTTT TRBJ1-6 . TRBV5-4 .
CASSLDQKDTQYF TGTGCCAGCAGCTTAGATCAGAAAGATACGCAGTATTTT TRBJ2-3 few TRBV11-2 .
CASSQGQYYGYTF TGTGCCAGCAGCCAAGGACAGTATTATGGCTACACCTTC TRBJ1-2 few TRBV3-1 .
CASSLEGLNQETQYF TGTGCCAGCAGCTTAGAAGGGTTGAACCAAGAGACCCAGTACTTC TRBJ2-5 many TRBV7-2 .
CASRGGAETQYF TGTGCCAGCAGGGGGGGGGCGGAGACCCAGTACTTC TRBJ2-5 few TRBV11-2 .
CASSSSNQHQHF TGTGCCAGCAGTTCTAGCAATCAGCACCAGCATTTT TRBJ1-5 . TRBV6-6 .
CASMERDTEAFF TGTGCCAGCATGGAGCGGGACACTGAAGCTTTCTTT TRBJ1-1 . TRBV7-9 .
CASSLTGNGYTF TGTGCCAGTAGTCTGACAGGGAATGGCTACACCTTC TRBJ1-2 few TRBV19 TRBD1
CASSLRFKGRETQYF TGTGCCAGCAGCTTACGGTTTAAGGGCAGGGAGACCCAGTACTTC TRBJ2-5 many TRBV7-8 .
CASRATSGGRAQYF TGCGCCAGCAGGGCGACTAGCGGGGGAAGAGCCCAGTACTTC TRBJ2-5 . TRBV10-2 TRBD2
CASGHRITGTEAFF TGTGCCAGCGGACACCGGATTACAGGGACTGAAGCTTTCTTT TRBJ1-1 . TRBV5-6 .
CASSLAGIGEAFF TGCGCCAGCAGCTTGGCAGGGATTGGTGAAGCTTTCTTT TRBJ1-1 many TRBV5-1 .
CASSLLPANEQFF TGTGCCAGCAGTTTATTACCGGCCAATGAGCAGTTCTTC TRBJ2-1 many TRBV12-3/TRBV12-4 .
CSARDRDSHQPQHF TGCAGTGCTAGAGACAGGGACTCCCATCAGCCCCAGCATTTT TRBJ1-5 few TRBV20-1 .
CASSVGGRLVPDTQYF TGTGCCAGCAGCGTAGGGGGGCGATTGGTCCCAGATACGCAGTATTTT TRBJ2-3 few TRBV9 .
CASSTAARGDTQYF TGTGCCAGCAGTACGGCCGCGAGAGGAGATACGCAGTATTTT TRBJ2-3 many TRBV27 .
CASSVTGNTEAFF TGTGCCAGCAGCGTGACAGGGAACACTGAAGCTTTCTTT TRBJ1-1 many TRBV7-9 .
CSARDAGITEAFF TGCAGTGCTAGAGATGCAGGGATAACTGAAGCTTTCTTT TRBJ1-1 few TRBV20-1 .
CAISPTSPGGAGANVLTF TGTGCCATCAGTCCAACCTCCCCAGGGGGGGCTGGGGCCAACGTCCTGACTTTC TRBJ2-6 many TRBV10-3 .
CASSSWGQHTDTQYF TGTGCCAGCAGCTCTTGGGGACAGCACACAGATACGCAGTATTTT TRBJ2-3 . TRBV7-2 TRBD1
CASSPGVEGSQPQHF TGCGCCAGCAGCCCTGGAGTAGAGGGGAGCCAGCCCCAGCATTTT TRBJ1-5 many TRBV4-3 .
CASSFGVMSLTQPQHF TGTGCCAGCAGTTTCGGGGTTATGTCCCTTACCCAGCCCCAGCATTTT TRBJ1-5 few TRBV12-3/TRBV12-4 .
CASSQLWGETQYF TGTGCCAGCAGCCAGTTATGGGGGGAGACGCAGTATTTT TRBJ2-3 many TRBV7-9 .
CASSLSGQRETQYF TGCGCCAGCAGCTTGTCGGGGCAGCGAGAGACCCAGTACTTC TRBJ2-5 few TRBV5-1 .
CASSYDNSPLHF TGTGCCAGCAGTTACGACAATTCACCCCTCCACTTT TRBJ1-6 few TRBV6-6 .
CASSQDLGQGREKLFF TGCGCCAGCAGCCAAGATCTCGGACAGGGTCGCGAAAAACTGTTTTTT TRBJ1-4 . TRBV4-3 TRBD1
CAWKLRSEAFF TGTGCCTGGAAATTAAGGAGTGAAGCTTTCTTT TRBJ1-1 many TRBV30 .
CATSVLNQPQHF TGTGCCACCTCGGTATTAAATCAGCCCCAGCATTTT TRBJ1-5 . TRBV10-3 .
CASSIVPSEAFF TGTGCCAGTAGTATAGTTCCCTCGGAAGCTTTCTTT TRBJ1-1 many TRBV19 .
CASAERGPAVF TGTGCCAGCGCGGAGAGGGGACCGGCGGTCTTC TRBJ2-1 . TRBV7-9 .
CASSIAGTTNEGQFF TGTGCCAGCAGCATAGCCGGGACGACTAATGAGGGGCAGTTCTTC TRBJ2-1 . TRBV7-2 .
CASSYRQVLGGELFF TGCGCCAGCAGCTACCGACAGGTCTTAGGCGGGGAGCTGTTTTTT TRBJ2-2 . TRBV5-1 .
CASSLDGTSGGRELFF TGTGCCAGCAGCTTAGATGGGACTAGCGGGGGAAGGGAGCTGTTTTTT TRBJ2-2 many TRBV7-2 TRBD2